This T cell receptor beta chain was captured by sequencing in a study of cytomegalovirus exposure and HLA in healthy donors. Primers for the PCR totalled 60 Vbeta and 13 Jbeta. Assay: immunoSEQ multiplex PCR; the TCRdb copy retains only in-frame clones and omits some. The sample includes 70,000 or so clones, about 73% seen only once; the top ten take around 10%. Study results and limitations: With further analysis later on, most CMV-associated TCR beta chains appeared HLA-restricted. The study flagged some 170 TCR beta chains as cytomegalovirus-associated.

Germline-derived CDR1 and CDR2 are SGHRS and YFSETQ. Germline trimming cut 3 bases from V and 4 bases from J; bases unmatched to any gene: 4. This CDR3 is 14 amino acids long. A remark on this clone: The antigen is undetermined.

The sample was PBMCs. The TCR was taken from a woman aged 60-75 years in good health and CMV-seropositive. V and J are TRBV5-1 and TRBJ2-1; 7 bases are shared with TRBD2. The CDR3 here is CASSYSGGYNEQFF. The CDR3 DNA reads TGCGCCAGCAGCTACTCCGGGGGGTACAATGAGCAGTTCTTC.